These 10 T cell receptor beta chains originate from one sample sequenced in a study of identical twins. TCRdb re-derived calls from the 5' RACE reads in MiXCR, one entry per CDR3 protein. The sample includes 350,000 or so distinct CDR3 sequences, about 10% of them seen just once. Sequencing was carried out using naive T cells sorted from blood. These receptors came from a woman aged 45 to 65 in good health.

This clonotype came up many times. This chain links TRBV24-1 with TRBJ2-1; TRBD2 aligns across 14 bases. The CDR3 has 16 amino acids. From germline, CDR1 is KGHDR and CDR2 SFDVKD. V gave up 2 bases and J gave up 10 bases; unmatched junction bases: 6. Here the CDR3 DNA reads TGTGCCACCAGTGATTCCGGGACTAGCGGGAGTAGAGAGCAGTTCTTC. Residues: CATSDSGTSGSREQFF.

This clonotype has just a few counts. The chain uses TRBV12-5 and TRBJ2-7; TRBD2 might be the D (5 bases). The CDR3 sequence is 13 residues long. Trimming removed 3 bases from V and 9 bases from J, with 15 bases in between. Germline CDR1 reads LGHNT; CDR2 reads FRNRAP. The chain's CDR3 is CASGFASGRGQYF. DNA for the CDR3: TGTGCTAGTGGTTTTGCCTCAGGCCGGGGGCAGTACTTC.

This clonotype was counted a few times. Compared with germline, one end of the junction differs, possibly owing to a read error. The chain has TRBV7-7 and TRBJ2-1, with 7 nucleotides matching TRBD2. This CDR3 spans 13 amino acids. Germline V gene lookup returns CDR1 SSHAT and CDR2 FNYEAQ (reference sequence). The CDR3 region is CASSGTAGNEQFF. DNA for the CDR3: TGTGCTAGCAGCGGGACGGCGGGTAATGAGCAGTTCTTC. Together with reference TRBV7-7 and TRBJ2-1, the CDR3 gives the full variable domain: GAGVSQSPRYKVTKRGQDVTLRCDPISSHATLYWYQQALGQGPEFLTYFNYEAQPDKSGLPSDRFSAERPEGSISTLTIQRTEQRDSAMYRCASSGTAGNEQFFGPGTRLTVL.

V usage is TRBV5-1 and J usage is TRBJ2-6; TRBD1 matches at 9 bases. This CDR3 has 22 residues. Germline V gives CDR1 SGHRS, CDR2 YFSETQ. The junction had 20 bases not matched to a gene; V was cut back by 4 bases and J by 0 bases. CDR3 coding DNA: TGCGCCAGCAGCCCGTTTTCCCCCAATCACAGGGGGCCCATCTCTGGGGCCAACGTCCTGACTTTC. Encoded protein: CASSPFSPNHRGPISGANVLTF.

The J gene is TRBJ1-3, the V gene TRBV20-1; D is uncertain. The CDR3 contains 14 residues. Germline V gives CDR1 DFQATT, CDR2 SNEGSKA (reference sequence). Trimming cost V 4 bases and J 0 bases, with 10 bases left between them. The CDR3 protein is CSAMRRSSGNTIYF. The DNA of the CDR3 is TGCAGTGCTATGAGACGGAGCTCTGGAAACACCATATATTTT.

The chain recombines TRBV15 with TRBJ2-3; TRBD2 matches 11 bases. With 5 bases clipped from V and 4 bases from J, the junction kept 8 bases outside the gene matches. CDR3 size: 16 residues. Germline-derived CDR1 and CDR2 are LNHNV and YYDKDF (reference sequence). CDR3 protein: CATSPDSGRAADTQYF. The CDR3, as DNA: TGTGCCACCAGCCCGGATAGCGGGAGGGCCGCAGATACGCAGTATTTT.

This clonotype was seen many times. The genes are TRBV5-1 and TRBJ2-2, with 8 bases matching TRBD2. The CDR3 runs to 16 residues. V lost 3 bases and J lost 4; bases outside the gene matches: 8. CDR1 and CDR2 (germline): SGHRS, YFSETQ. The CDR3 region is CASSSQAGVVTGELFF. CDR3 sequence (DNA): TGCGCCAGCAGCTCCCAAGCGGGAGTCGTCACCGGGGAGCTGTTTTTT.

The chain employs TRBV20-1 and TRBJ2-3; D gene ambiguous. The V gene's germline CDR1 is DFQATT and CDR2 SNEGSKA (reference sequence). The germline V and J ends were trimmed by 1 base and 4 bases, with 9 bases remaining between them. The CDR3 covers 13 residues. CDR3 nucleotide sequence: TGCAGTGCTAGAGGCAGTAGAGCAGATACGCAGTATTTT. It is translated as CSARGSRADTQYF.

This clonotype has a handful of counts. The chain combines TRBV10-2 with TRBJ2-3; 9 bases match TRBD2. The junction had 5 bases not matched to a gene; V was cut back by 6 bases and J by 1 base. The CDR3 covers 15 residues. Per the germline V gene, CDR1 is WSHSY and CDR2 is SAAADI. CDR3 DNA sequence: TGCGCCAGCAGGTTAGCGGGAGTGGGCACAGATACGCAGTATTTT. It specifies CASRLAGVGTDTQYF.

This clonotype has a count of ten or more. CDR3 sequence reads: CATSDPDSGRSYNEQFF. DNA for the CDR3: TGTGCCACCAGTGACCCCGATAGCGGGAGATCCTACAATGAGCAGTTCTTC. This rearrangement joins TRBV24-1 to TRBJ2-1; 9 nucleotides agree with TRBD2. The germline V gene has CDR1 KGHDR and CDR2 SFDVKD. CDR3 length equals 17 residues. The V and J ends lost 4 bases and 1 base, in that order; junction bases with no gene match: 7.